This T cell receptor (beta chain) emerged from a study of early T cells in non-severe SARS-CoV-2 infection. On the study more broadly: With bulk RNA from unsorted whole blood as input, sequencing yielded unpaired chains. The study's findings and limits: Clonotype matching in VDJdb favored anti-spike CD8 responses and did not capture private and CD4 specificities.

The CDR3 length is 16 residues. CDR1 and CDR2 (germline): SGHRS, YFSETQ. The V gene lost 1 base and the J gene lost 0 bases, with 10 bases spanning the gap. Researchers tagged individual cDNA molecules with unique molecular identifiers. TCRdb reprocessed the 5' RACE reads via MiXCR and lists one record per CDR3 protein. This sample carries approximately 71,000 distinct CDR3 sequences, about a tenth of them seen once, and the ten largest clones take around 6.4%. Points on this clonotype: Antigen specificity is unknown.

Sequenced sample: whole blood. The clonotype was recovered from an adult who was a healthcare worker with PCR-confirmed SARS-CoV-2 infection or an uninfected control (not recorded which). The chain uses TRBV5-1 and TRBJ2-2; D remains unclear. The DNA for the CDR3 is TGCGCCAGCAGCTTGTTCCCGTCGTCGAACACCGGGGAGCTGTTTTTT. As protein: CASSLFPSSNTGELFF.